This TCR beta chain is from a study of blood T cell repertoires in COVID-19. Some clones are missing from TCRdb's copy, which holds only in-frame ones; the method was immunoSEQ multiplex PCR. The data show about 190,000 clones, under 90% seen once. The CDR3 extends over 14 amino acids. V was pared by 7 bases and J by 4 bases, with 14 bases between. Germline assignment: CDR1 LGHNA and CDR2 YNFKEQ. The sequence was collected from a man aged 30-40 years with active or convalescent COVID-19. This sequence joins TRBV4-2 and TRBJ1-5; D is undetermined. Sequenced sample: peripheral blood. The CDR3 sequence: CASNYKADNQPQHF. DNA of the CDR3: TGTGCCAGCAACTACAAAGCAGATAATCAGCCCCAGCATTTT.